The 10 T cell receptor beta chains in this list originate from one sample, sequenced in a study of immune evolution from preneoplasia to lung adenocarcinoma (dated by TCRdb to the early 2020s). Receptor amplification or capture employed the immunoSEQ multiplex PCR assay. As stored in TCRdb, this immuneACCESS dataset retains in-frame rearrangements with V and J assigned. A fraction of the clones does not appear; measured against another copy, unresolved V genes explain less than half of the discrepancy, and the remainder lacks a known reason. The sample data list tens of thousands of clones, and roughly 75% of these were observed just once. Of the sample, 4.5% to 7% falls within the top ten clones. Sequenced: FFPE invasive lung adenocarcinoma tissue. This sample's cell subset or site label indicates: frankly invasive lung adenocarcinoma (ADC). The source is a person aged 55 to 69 with lung adenocarcinoma.

The chain couples TRBV28 to TRBJ2-7, with D possibly matching TRBD2 (5 bases). There are 11 residues in the CDR3. Looked up from germline, CDR1 is MDHEN and CDR2 is SYDVKM. With 6 bases removed from V and 3 bases from J, the gap between germline ends came to 6 bases. CDR3 sequence (DNA): TGTGCCAGCAGACTAGGCTACGAGCAGTACTTC. Encoded protein: CASRLGYEQYF.

This chain links TRBV19 with TRBJ2-2; 7 positions agree with TRBD2. Per germline, CDR1 LNHDA and CDR2 SQIVND (reference sequence). This CDR3 has 15 amino acids. Trimming removed 11 bases from V and 4 bases from J; junction bases left unmatched: 13. CDR3 residues: CACAMGGVFTGELFF. CDR3 DNA sequence: TGTGCCTGCGCAATGGGGGGGGTTTTCACCGGGGAGCTGTTTTTT.

The chain combines TRBV28 with TRBJ2-7, with D hard to call. Trimming stripped 5 bases from V and 3 bases from J, with 14 bases between. The CDR3 is made up of 14 amino acids. The germline V gene has CDR1 MDHEN and CDR2 SYDVKM. This CDR3 is CASSPAQERYEQYF. CDR3 nucleotide sequence: TGTGCCAGCAGTCCTGCCCAGGAACGCTACGAGCAGTACTTC.

This clone was counted between two and nine times. This rearrangement joins TRBV6-5 to TRBJ1-5, with a weak D call TRBD1 (6 bases). The germline V and J ends were trimmed by 4 bases and 9 bases, with 13 bases remaining between them. Germline lookup yields CDR1 MNHEY and CDR2 SVGAGI. The CDR3 has 13 residues. CDR3: CASSLTGTAPQHF. The CDR3, as DNA: TGTGCCAGCAGTTTAACAGGGACCGCGCCCCAGCATTTT.

The chain recombines TRBV6-6 with TRBJ1-1; tentatively, D is TRBD1 (5 bases). From germline, CDR1 is MNHNY and CDR2 SVGAGI (reference sequence). The V gene lost 8 bases and the J gene lost 0 bases, with 10 bases spanning the gap. This CDR3 contains 13 residues. CDR3 coding DNA: TGTGCCAGCCAACAGGATCTGAACACTGAAGCTTTCTTT. It specifies CASQQDLNTEAFF.

As regards this clone: Within the sample, other DNA sequences also encode this same CDR3. This sequence joins TRBV12-5 and TRBJ2-5; D might be TRBD1 (5 bases). V dropped 1 base and J dropped 4 bases, with 10 bases sitting between them. CDR3 length equals 14 residues. Germline CDR1 reads LGHNT; CDR2 reads FRNRAP. CDR3 region: CASGLDPGSETQYF. DNA of the CDR3: TGTGCTAGTGGTTTGGATCCAGGGTCAGAGACCCAGTACTTC.

V and J are TRBV9 and TRBJ2-2; 9 positions agree with TRBD2. The junction had 2 bases not matched to a gene; V was cut back by 2 bases and J by 6 bases. CDR1 and CDR2 from the germline V gene are SGDLS and YYNGEE. This CDR3 region has 14 residues. CDR3 DNA: TGTGCCAGCAGCGTTAGCGGGAGCGCCGGGGAGCTGTTTTTT. As protein: CASSVSGSAGELFF.

The CDR3 sequence is CASSPLDYEQYF. CDR3 DNA sequence: TGTGCCAGCAGCCCACTTGATTACGAGCAGTACTTC. The rearrangement joins TRBV7-9 to TRBJ2-7; D uncertain. V was pared by 5 bases and J by 4 bases, with 9 bases between. CDR1 is SEHNR, CDR2 FQNEAQ, per germline (reference sequence). The CDR3 has 12 residues. The whole variable domain, filled in from reference TRBV7-9 and TRBJ2-7, reads DTGVSQNPRHKITKRGQNVTFRCDPISEHNRLYWYRQTLGQGPEFLTYFQNEAQLEKSRLLSDRFSAERPKGSFSTLEIQRTEQGDSAMYLCASSPLDYEQYFGPGTRLTVT.

This sequence joins TRBV18 and TRBJ2-7; D ambiguous. Germline V CDR1 and CDR2: KGHSH, LQKENI. This CDR3 region has 11 residues. V lost 5 bases to trimming and J lost 4 bases, with 6 bases between them. The CDR3 DNA follows: TGTGCCAGCTCATCGGAGTACGAGCAGTACTTC. It specifies CASSSEYEQYF.

This chain uses TRBV11-1 with TRBJ1-1; 12 bases align to TRBD1. From germline, CDR1 is SGHAT and CDR2 FQDESV (reference sequence). J was trimmed by 3 bases and V by 6 bases; bases with no gene match: 5. There are 15 residues in the CDR3. The CDR3 sequence is CASSAGTGGHTEAFF. In DNA, the CDR3 is TGTGCCAGCAGTGCCGGGACAGGGGGCCACACTGAAGCTTTCTTT.